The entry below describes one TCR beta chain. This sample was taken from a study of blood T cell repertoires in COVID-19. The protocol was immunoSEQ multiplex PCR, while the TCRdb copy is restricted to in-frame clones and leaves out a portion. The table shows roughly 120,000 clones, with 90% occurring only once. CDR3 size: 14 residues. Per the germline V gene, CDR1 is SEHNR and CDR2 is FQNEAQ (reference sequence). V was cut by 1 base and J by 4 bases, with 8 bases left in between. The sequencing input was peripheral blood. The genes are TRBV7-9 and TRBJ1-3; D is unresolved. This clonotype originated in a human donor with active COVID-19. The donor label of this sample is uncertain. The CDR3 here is CASSLGGDGNTIYF. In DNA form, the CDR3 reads TGTGCCAGCAGCTTAGGAGGAGACGGAAACACCATATATTTT.